The subject of this entry is one T cell receptor (beta chain). Its specific antigen is unknown. No base quality information exists; no much larger clone differs at one position. This specimen comes from a study of OX40 agonist ivuxolimab in advanced cancers. For the wider study: Ivuxolimab, which targeted the costimulatory receptor OX40 (CD134), was an agonistic, fully human IgG2 monoclonal antibody. The dose-escalation cohort was 82.7% male with a mean age of around 64 years, ranging from roughly 20 to 80. The paper describes the monotherapy dose-escalation part (N ≈ 52 patients) of the phase I trial of ivuxolimab. Prior anti-PD-1, anti-PD-L1 or anti-CTLA-4 therapy was permitted, and approximately 40% of dose-escalation patients had received checkpoint inhibitors. Peripheral TCRbeta sequencing was intended to test whether TCR sequence diversity was altered and clonal T-cell expansion was caused by ivuxolimab. Among the approximately 50 dose-escalation patients, about 20 had hepatocellular carcinoma, approximately 15 melanoma, 9 renal cell carcinoma and 9 head and neck cancer. Intravenous ivuxolimab was administered to patients every 2 weeks at six dose levels: 0.01, 0.1, 0.3, 1.5, 3 and 10 mg/kg. Partial responses occurred in three dose-escalation patients, of whom one had hepatocellular carcinoma and two had cutaneous melanoma. Points the paper makes about the study in general: In the 0.1-3.0 mg/kg groups, partial responders had among the lowest normalized peripheral clonal expansion, particularly in CD8+ T cells. The antigen specificity of the clonally expanded peripheral T cells was not determined. Clonal expansion of both CD4+ and CD8+ blood T cells was observed from baseline to week 6 at doses 0.1 to 3.0 mg/kg. Low levels of normalized T-cell clonal expansion were also seen in some patients who did not respond. After ivuxolimab, more expanded clones were found on average in CD8+ T cells than in CD4+ T cells.

In the germline V gene, CDR1 corresponds to LGHNA and CDR2 to YNFKEQ. Inclusive of the bounding cysteine and phenylalanine, the CDR3 is 14 residues long. Only CDR3 DNA remains: 42 bases, in frame from the first base. For sequencing of the TCRbeta CDR3 region, genomic DNA was extracted from the sorted cells. TCRbeta CDR3 regions were sequenced using the immunoSEQ Assay. TCRdb provides this immuneACCESS table in a form limited to in-frame rearrangements. Some clones are lacking; in checked studies, under half of them reflect an unresolved V gene, and why the rest are absent is not known. The sample table holds around 13,000 clones, of which around 73% were seen once. Of the sample, 35% to 50% falls within the top ten clones. The trial excluded patients who had a history of autoimmune disease or who were on systemic immunosuppression. Peripheral blood for TCR sequencing was drawn from every dose cohort at baseline, at cycle 4 day 1 and at cycle 7 day 1. Samples came from an open-label, multicenter, first-in-human phase I dose-escalation trial of ivuxolimab. The trial enrolled adults with locally advanced or metastatic head and neck squamous cell, hepatocellular, melanoma or renal cell carcinoma. CD4+ and CD8+ T cells were sorted separately from peripheral blood before TCR sequencing.

The sequencing here drew on CD4+ or CD8+ T cells sorted from blood, taken in a trial of the OX40 agonist ivuxolimab. Recombination connected TRBV4-2 to TRBJ2-5, with a weak D call of TRBD2 (5 bases match). The end of the DNA aligns better with TRBJ2-7, so the J call may be wrong. The receptor was isolated from an adult with an advanced solid tumor such as melanoma, head and neck, liver or kidney cancer. The nucleotide sequence is TGTGCCAGCAGTCCCTCGGGAAATCCCTACGAGCAGTACTTC. Protein translation: CASSPSGNPYEQYF.